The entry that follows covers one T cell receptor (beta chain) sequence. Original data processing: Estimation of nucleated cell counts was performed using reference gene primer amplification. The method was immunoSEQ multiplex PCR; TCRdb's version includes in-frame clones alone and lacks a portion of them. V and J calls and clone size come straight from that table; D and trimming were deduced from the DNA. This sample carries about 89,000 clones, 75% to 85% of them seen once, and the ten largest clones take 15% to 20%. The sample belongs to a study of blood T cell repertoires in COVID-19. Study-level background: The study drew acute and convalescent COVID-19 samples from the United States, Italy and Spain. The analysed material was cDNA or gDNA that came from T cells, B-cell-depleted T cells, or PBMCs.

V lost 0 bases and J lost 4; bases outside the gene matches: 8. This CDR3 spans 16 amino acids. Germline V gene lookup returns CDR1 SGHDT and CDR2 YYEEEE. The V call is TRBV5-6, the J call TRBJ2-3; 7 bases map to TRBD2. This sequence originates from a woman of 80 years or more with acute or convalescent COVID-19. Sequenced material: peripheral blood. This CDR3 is CASSLAGGSAADTQYF. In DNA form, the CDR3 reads TGTGCCAGCAGCTTGGCAGGCGGGAGTGCGGCAGATACGCAGTATTTT.